This TCR beta chain was found in a study of blood T cells in healthy people across ages. Study-level results: In older individuals, TCR beta diversity per million T cells was lower, falling roughly linearly with age.

The table lists this clonotype with many counts. What it binds is not known. In each sample, at least 7 million PBMCs were isolated. With a J-beta primer mix and a sample-barcoded 5' primer, a second PCR ran about 6 to 11 cycles. TCRdb independently ran MiXCR on the 5' RACE reads; one entry per CDR3 protein. The sample consists of hundreds of thousands of distinct CDR3 sequences, 20% to 30% of them appearing once. Germline V lookup: CDR1 DFQATT, CDR2 SNEGSKA (reference sequence). This CDR3 comprises 13 residues. This sample was shared with a second study, whose subject was T cells of mothers and their children. That paper notes: Sequencing revealed no T cell clones that were persistent and microchimeric.

The sequence was obtained from a boy younger than 18 in good health. The source material was blood. This chain links TRBV20-1 with TRBJ2-5; 11 bases map to TRBD1. With the DNA end fitting TRBJ2-7 better, the J assignment may be wrong. Here the CDR3 DNA reads TGCAGTGTTTGGGACAGGGGGAGACTCGAGCAGTACTTC. It translates to CSVWDRGRLEQYF.